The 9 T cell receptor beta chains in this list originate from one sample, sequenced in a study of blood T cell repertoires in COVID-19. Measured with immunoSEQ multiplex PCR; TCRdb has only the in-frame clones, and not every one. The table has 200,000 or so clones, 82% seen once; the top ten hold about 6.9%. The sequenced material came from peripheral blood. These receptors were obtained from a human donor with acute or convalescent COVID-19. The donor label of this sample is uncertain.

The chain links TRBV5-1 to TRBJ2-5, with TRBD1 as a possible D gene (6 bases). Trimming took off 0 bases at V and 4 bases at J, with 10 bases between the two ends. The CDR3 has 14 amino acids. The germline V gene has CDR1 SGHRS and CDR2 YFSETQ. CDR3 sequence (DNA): TGCGCCAGCAGCTTGGGGGGGCAAGTAGAGACCCAGTACTTC. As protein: CASSLGGQVETQYF.

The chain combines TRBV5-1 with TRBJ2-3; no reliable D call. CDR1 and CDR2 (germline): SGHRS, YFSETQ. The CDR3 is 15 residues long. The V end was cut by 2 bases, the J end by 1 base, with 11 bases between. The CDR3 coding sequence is TGCGCCAGCAGCTTCCGGCTTCAGGGCACAGATACGCAGTATTTT. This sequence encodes CASSFRLQGTDTQYF. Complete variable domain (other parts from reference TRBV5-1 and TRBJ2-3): KAGVTQTPRYLIKTRGQQVTLSCSPISGHRSVSWYQQTPGQGLQFLFEYFSETQRNKGNFPGRFSGRQFSNSRSEMNVSTLELGDSALYLCASSFRLQGTDTQYFGPGTRLTVL.

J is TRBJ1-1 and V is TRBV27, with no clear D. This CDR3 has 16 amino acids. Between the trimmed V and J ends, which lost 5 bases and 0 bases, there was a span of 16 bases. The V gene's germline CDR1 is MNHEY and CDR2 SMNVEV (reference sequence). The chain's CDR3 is CASSPRTDFMNTEAFF. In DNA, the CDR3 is TGTGCCAGCAGTCCCCGGACGGACTTCATGAACACTGAAGCTTTCTTT.

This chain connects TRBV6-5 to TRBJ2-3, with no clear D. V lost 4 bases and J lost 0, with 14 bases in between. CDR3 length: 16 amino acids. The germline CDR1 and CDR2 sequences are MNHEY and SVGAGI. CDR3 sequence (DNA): TGTGCCAGCAGTTCTCGCCAGACTTCTAGCACAGATACGCAGTATTTT. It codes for CASSSRQTSSTDTQYF.

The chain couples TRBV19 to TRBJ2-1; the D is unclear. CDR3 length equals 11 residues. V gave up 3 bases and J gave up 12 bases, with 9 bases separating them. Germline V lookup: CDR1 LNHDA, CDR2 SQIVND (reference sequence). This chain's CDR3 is CASSIKTRQFF. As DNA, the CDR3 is TGTGCCAGTAGTATTAAAACGCGGCAGTTCTTC.

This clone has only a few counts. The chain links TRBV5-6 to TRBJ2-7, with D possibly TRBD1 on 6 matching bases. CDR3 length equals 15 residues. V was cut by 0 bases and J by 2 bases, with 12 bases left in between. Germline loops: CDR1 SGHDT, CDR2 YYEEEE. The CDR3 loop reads CASSLGTVTTYEQYF. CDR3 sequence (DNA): TGTGCCAGCAGCTTGGGGACAGTGACTACCTACGAGCAGTACTTC.

DNA for the CDR3: TGTGCCTGGAGTGTACCAGGGGACAGGGGGCGTTATACGCAGTATTTT. Amino acids: CAWSVPGDRGRYTQYF. This chain uses TRBV30 with TRBJ2-3; 12 nucleotides line up with TRBD1. V was pared by 0 bases and J by 7 bases, with 8 bases of the junction left unmatched. CDR1 is GTSNPN and CDR2 is SVGIG in the germline V gene (reference sequence). The CDR3 has 16 residues.

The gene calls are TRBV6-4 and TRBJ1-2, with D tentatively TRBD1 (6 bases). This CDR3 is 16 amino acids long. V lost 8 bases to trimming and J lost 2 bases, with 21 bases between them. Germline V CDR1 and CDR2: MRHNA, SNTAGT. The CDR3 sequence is CASWPDQGQLNYGYTF. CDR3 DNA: TGTGCCAGCTGGCCGGACCAAGGACAGTTGAACTATGGCTACACCTTC.

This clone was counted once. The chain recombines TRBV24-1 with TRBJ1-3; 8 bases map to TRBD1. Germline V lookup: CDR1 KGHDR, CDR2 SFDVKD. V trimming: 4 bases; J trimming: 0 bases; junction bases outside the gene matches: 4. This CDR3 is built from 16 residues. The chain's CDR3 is CATSEDGTGSGNTIYF. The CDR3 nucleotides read TGTGCCACCAGTGAGGATGGGACAGGCTCTGGAAACACCATATATTTT.